This T cell receptor beta chain came from a study of blood T cells in healthy people across ages. Notes on the study in general: The fall in TCR beta diversity per million T cells was roughly linear with age.

Through a sample-barcoded 5' primer and a J-beta primer mix, a second PCR was run for roughly 6 to 11 cycles. A template-switch adaptor with 12 random nucleotides tagged each cDNA molecule. At least 3 million CDR3-containing paired-end reads were obtained per sample. TCRdb re-analysed the 5' RACE reads in MiXCR, keeping a single row per CDR3 protein. The table includes some 710,000 distinct CDR3 sequences, over 20% detected once. This CDR3 has 12 amino acids. Deletions cut 5 bases from V and 8 bases from J, with 12 bases between. Germline V gene data show CDR1 as SGHTA and CDR2 as FQGTGA. On this clonotype: Antigen: not known.

Material for sequencing was blood. V usage is TRBV7-3 and J usage is TRBJ1-2, with D tentatively TRBD1 (6 bases). The receptor's source is a man aged 70-80 years in good health. This chain's CDR3 is CASSNDRIGYTF. DNA of the CDR3: TGTGCCAGCAGCAATGACAGGATAGGCTACACCTTC.